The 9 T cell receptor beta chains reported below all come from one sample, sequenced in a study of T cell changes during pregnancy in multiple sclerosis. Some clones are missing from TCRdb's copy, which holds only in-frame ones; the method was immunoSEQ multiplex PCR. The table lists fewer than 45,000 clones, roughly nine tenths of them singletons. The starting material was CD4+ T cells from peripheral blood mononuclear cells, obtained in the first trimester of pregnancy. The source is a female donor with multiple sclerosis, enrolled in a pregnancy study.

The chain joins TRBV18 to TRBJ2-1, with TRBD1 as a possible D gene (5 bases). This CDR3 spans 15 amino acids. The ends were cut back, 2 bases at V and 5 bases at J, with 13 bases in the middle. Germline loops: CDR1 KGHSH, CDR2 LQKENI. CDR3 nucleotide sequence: TGTGCCAGCTCACCAGCCAGTGTAGGGGACAATGAGCAGTTCTTC. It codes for CASSPASVGDNEQFF.

The CDR3 loop is CASSKDSSAYGYTF. The CDR3 nucleotides are TGTGCCAGCAGTAAGGACAGTTCTGCCTATGGCTACACCTTC. The J gene is TRBJ1-2, the V gene TRBV6-6; the D gene is possibly TRBD1 (6 bases). Germline V CDR1 and CDR2: MNHNY, SVGAGI (reference sequence). This CDR3 contains 14 residues. The V end was cut by 5 bases, the J end by 4 bases, with 14 bases between.

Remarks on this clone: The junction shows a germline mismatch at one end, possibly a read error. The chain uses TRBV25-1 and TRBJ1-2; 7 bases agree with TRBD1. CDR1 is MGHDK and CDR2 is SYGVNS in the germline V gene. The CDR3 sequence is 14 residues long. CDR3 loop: CASSEQSPRQGLHF. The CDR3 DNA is TGTGCCAGCAGTGAGCAAAGTCCACGACAGGGTCTCCACTTC.

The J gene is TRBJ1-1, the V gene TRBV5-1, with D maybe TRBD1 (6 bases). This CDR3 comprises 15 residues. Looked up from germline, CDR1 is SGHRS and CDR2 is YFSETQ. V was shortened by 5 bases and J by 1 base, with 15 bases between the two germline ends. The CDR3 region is CASREGGGKNTEAFF. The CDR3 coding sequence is TGCGCCAGCAGGGAAGGGGGGGGAAAGAACACTGAAGCTTTCTTT.

For the CDR3, the DNA is TGTGCCAGCAGCTTAGAGGGGGACACTTACAATGAGCAGTTCTTC. It yields the protein CASSLEGDTYNEQFF. The genes are TRBV7-2 and TRBJ2-1; the D gene is possibly TRBD1 (6 bases). The germline CDR1 and CDR2 sequences are SGHTA and FQGNSA. This CDR3 is 15 amino acids long. Trimming removed 1 base at V and 4 bases at J, with 11 bases between.

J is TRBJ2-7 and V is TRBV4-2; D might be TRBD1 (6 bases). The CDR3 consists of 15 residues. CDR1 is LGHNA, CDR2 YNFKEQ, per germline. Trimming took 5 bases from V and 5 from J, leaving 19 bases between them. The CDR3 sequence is CASSALKQGGDEQYF. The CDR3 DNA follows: TGTGCCAGCAGCGCATTGAAACAGGGCGGCGACGAGCAGTACTTC.

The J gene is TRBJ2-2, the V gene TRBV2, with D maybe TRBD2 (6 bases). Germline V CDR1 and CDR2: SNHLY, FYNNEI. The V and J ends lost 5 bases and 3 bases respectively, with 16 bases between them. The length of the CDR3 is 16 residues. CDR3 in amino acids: CASSSETSWDTGELFF. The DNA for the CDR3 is TGTGCCAGCAGTTCAGAGACTAGTTGGGACACCGGGGAGCTGTTTTTT. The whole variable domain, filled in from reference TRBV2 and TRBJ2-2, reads EPEVTQTPSHQVTQMGQEVILRCVPISNHLYFYWYRQILGQKVEFLVSFYNNEISEKSEIFDDQFSVERPDGSNFTLKIRSTKLEDSAMYFCASSSETSWDTGELFFGEGSRLTVL.

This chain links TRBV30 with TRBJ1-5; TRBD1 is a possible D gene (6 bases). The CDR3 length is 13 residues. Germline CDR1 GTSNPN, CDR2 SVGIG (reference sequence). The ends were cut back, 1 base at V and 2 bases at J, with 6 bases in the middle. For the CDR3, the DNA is TGTGCCTGGAGTGGACAGGGCAATCAGCCCCAGCATTTT. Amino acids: CAWSGQGNQPQHF.

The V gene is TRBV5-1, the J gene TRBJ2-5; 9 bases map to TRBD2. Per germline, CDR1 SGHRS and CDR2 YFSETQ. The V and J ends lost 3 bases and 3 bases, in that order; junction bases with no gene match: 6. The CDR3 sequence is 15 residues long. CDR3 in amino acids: CASSSPPSGKETQYF. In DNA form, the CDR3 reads TGCGCCAGCAGCTCTCCGCCTAGCGGGAAAGAGACCCAGTACTTC.